What follows are 14 T cell receptor beta chains derived from one specimen sequenced in a study of T cells in localized non-small cell lung cancer. Assay: immunoSEQ multiplex PCR; the TCRdb copy retains only in-frame clones and omits some. The sample contains about 78,000 clones, roughly 86% of which appear only once. The material was peripheral blood, obtained before any cancer treatment. The receptors were sampled from a man aged 40-75 years with stage I lung adenocarcinoma.

J is TRBJ1-1 and V is TRBV5-4; 7 nucleotides match TRBD1. This CDR3 is 13 amino acids long. The ends lost 4 bases at V and 4 bases at J; junction bases unmatched: 4. Germline V gene sequence: CDR1 SGHNT, CDR2 YYREEE (reference sequence). This CDR3 is CASSRWDSTEAFF. The CDR3 DNA reads TGTGCCAGCAGCCGGTGGGACAGCACTGAAGCTTTCTTT.

The V and J genes are TRBV7-9 and TRBJ2-5, with 14 nucleotides matching TRBD2. Looked up from germline, CDR1 is SEHNR and CDR2 is FQNEAQ (reference sequence). CDR3 length equals 17 residues. Trimming cost V 5 bases and J 3 bases; bases outside gene matches: 8. CDR3 sequence (DNA): TGTGCCAGCAGCCTCGACTTGGGACTAGCGGGGGAAGAGACCCAGTACTTC. Protein: CASSLDLGLAGEETQYF.

The chain joins TRBV19 to TRBJ1-1, with 7 bases identical to TRBD1. CDR1 LNHDA and CDR2 SQIVND come from the germline V gene (reference sequence). Trimming took 5 bases from V and 11 from J; bases not matched to a gene: 11. The CDR3 extends over 13 amino acids. DNA of the CDR3: TGTGCCAGTAGTCCTCTTGACAGGGTCCGCGCTTTCTTT. Translated: CASSPLDRVRAFF.

The chain recombines TRBV5-5 with TRBJ1-1; D ambiguous. Trimming stripped 2 bases from V and 2 bases from J, with 1 base between. CDR1 is SGHKS, CDR2 YYEKEE, per germline (reference sequence). CDR3 length: 11 amino acids. CDR3 coding DNA: TGTGCCAGCAGCTTAAACACTGAAGCTTTCTTT. It codes for CASSLNTEAFF.

The chain couples TRBV30 to TRBJ1-4, with 9 nucleotides matching TRBD1. Germline V gives CDR1 GTSNPN, CDR2 SVGIG (reference sequence). The CDR3 extends over 13 amino acids. V was clipped by 2 bases and J by 7 bases; unmatched bases: 2. The CDR3 nucleotides are TGTGCCTGGAGTACAGGGGGCACTGAAAAACTGTTTTTT. Residues: CAWSTGGTEKLFF.

The J gene is TRBJ2-7, the V gene TRBV5-4; TRBD1 might be the D (6 bases). V gave up 2 bases and J gave up 2 bases, with 11 bases separating them. The CDR3 has 14 residues. Germline V gene sequence: CDR1 SGHNT, CDR2 YYREEE (reference sequence). The CDR3 sequence is CASSLRDRPYEQYF. For the CDR3, the DNA is TGTGCCAGCAGCTTACGCGACAGGCCCTACGAGCAGTACTTC.

The rearrangement joins TRBV6-5 to TRBJ1-1; tentatively, D is TRBD1 (6 bases). Germline V gives CDR1 MNHEY, CDR2 SVGAGI. The CDR3 is 12 residues long. The germline V and J ends were trimmed by 0 bases and 11 bases, with 10 bases remaining between them. CDR3 sequence: CASSYSQGVAFF. The CDR3, as DNA: TGTGCCAGCAGTTACTCACAGGGAGTCGCTTTCTTT.

The rearrangement joins TRBV5-5 to TRBJ2-7; D gene uncertain. From germline, CDR1 is SGHKS and CDR2 YYEKEE (reference sequence). The V end lost 5 bases, the J end lost 4 bases, and 7 bases lay between the germline ends. The CDR3 extends over 11 amino acids. CDR3: CASSLDYEQYF. CDR3 nucleotides: TGTGCCAGCAGTCTCGATTACGAGCAGTACTTC. The full variable domain, completed using reference TRBV5-5 and TRBJ2-7, is DAGVTQSPTHLIKTRGQQVTLRCSPISGHKSVSWYQQVLGQGPQFIFQYYEKEERGRGNFPDRFSARQFPNYSSELNVNALLLGDSALYLCASSLDYEQYFGPGTRLTVT.

This clone was observed once. V gene TRBV28 combines with J gene TRBJ1-1; D may be TRBD1 (5 bases). The germline V and J ends were trimmed by 5 bases and 11 bases, with 27 bases remaining between them. The V gene's germline CDR1 is MDHEN and CDR2 SYDVKM. The CDR3 runs 16 residues. CDR3 nucleotide sequence: TGTGCCAGCAGTGCCGGTGGGACCCCCTCCCAGCAGGCCGCTTTCTTT. Translating it yields CASSAGGTPSQQAAFF.

The chain links TRBV28 to TRBJ2-5; D is uncertain. Deletions cut 3 bases from V and 3 bases from J, with 8 bases between. The CDR3 totals 13 residues. CDR1 is MDHEN, CDR2 SYDVKM, per germline. The CDR3 reads CASSFARKETQYF. CDR3 sequence (DNA): TGTGCCAGCAGTTTTGCGAGGAAAGAGACCCAGTACTTC.

In this sample, this clone turned up a few times. This chain links TRBV19 with TRBJ1-1, with a weak D call TRBD1 (6 bases). The CDR3 contains 16 residues. With 7 bases removed from V and 0 bases from J, the gap between germline ends came to 18 bases. Germline CDR1 is LNHDA and CDR2 is SQIVND (reference sequence). The CDR3 loop is CASTNRDIGMNTEAFF. The CDR3 DNA reads as TGTGCCAGTACCAACAGGGATATTGGGATGAACACTGAAGCTTTCTTT.

The chain joins TRBV13 to TRBJ2-7; 16 bases are shared with TRBD2. CDR1 and CDR2 from the germline V gene are PRHDT and FYEKMQ (reference sequence). The CDR3 spans 21 residues. V shed 0 bases and J 2 bases; nucleotides not matched to a gene: 13. CDR3 DNA sequence: TGTGCCAGCAGCTTAGGATCTGCGGGGACTAGCGGGAGGGCCCAGACCTACGAGCAGTACTTC. Its protein is CASSLGSAGTSGRAQTYEQYF.

The rearrangement uses TRBV5-1 and TRBJ1-4; 7 bases line up with TRBD1. V gave up 0 bases and J gave up 8 bases; unmatched junction bases: 10. The length of the CDR3 is 16 residues. CDR1 and CDR2 (germline): SGHRS, YFSETQ. The CDR3 region is CASSLALTGIGEKLFF. The CDR3 nucleotides read TGCGCCAGCAGCTTGGCATTGACAGGGATCGGGGAAAAACTGTTTTTT. Drawing the rest from reference TRBV5-1 and TRBJ1-4, the complete variable domain is KAGVTQTPRYLIKTRGQQVTLSCSPISGHRSVSWYQQTPGQGLQFLFEYFSETQRNKGNFPGRFSGRQFSNSRSEMNVSTLELGDSALYLCASSLALTGIGEKLFFGSGTQLSVL.

This chain uses TRBV5-6 with TRBJ2-3; the D gene could be TRBD1 or TRBD2 (5 bases each). Germline CDR1 and CDR2: SGHDT and YYEEEE. The CDR3 consists of 16 residues. The germline V and J ends were trimmed by 3 bases and 6 bases, with 20 bases remaining between them. For the CDR3, the DNA is TGTGCCAGCAGCTCCGGGCCCTTGGGGACCCAGGATACGCAGTATTTT. Translated, it gives CASSSGPLGTQDTQYF.